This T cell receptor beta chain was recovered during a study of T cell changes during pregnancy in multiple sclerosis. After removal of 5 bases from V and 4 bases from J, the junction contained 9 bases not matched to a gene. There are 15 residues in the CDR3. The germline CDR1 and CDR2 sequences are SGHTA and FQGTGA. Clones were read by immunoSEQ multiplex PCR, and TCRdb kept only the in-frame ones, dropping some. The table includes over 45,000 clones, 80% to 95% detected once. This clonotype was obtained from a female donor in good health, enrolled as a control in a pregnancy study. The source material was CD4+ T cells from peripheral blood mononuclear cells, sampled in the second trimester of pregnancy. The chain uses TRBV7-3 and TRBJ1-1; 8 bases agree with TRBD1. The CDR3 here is CASSPTGVDGTEAFF. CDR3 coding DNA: TGTGCCAGCAGCCCGACAGGGGTGGACGGCACTGAAGCTTTCTTT. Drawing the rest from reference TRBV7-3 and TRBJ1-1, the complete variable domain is GAGVSQTPSNKVTEKGKYVELRCDPISGHTALYWYRQSLGQGPEFLIYFQGTGAADDSGLPNDRFFAVRPEGSVSTLKIQRTERGDSAVYLCASSPTGVDGTEAFFGQGTRLTVV.